This T cell receptor (beta chain) was sequenced in a study of tumour-infiltrating T cells in Burkitt lymphoma. Study at large: Productive clonality predicted overall and progression-free survival.

V was shortened by 5 bases and J by 1 base, with 13 bases between the two germline ends. The CDR3 runs 15 residues. Germline lookup yields CDR1 SEHNR and CDR2 FQNEAQ (reference sequence). Measured with immunoSEQ multiplex PCR; TCRdb has only the in-frame clones, and not every one. The sample holds around 4,500 clones, approximately 24% seen once. Sequencing was done on a sample of tumor tissue. V usage is TRBV7-9 and J usage is TRBJ2-3, with D tentatively TRBD1 or TRBD2 (5 bases each). This clonotype was sampled from a human donor with diffuse large B-cell lymphoma. CDR3 residues: CASSLLGDRTDTQYF. In DNA form, the CDR3 reads TGTGCCAGCAGCCTGCTGGGGGACCGCACAGATACGCAGTATTTT.